The 29 T cell receptor beta chains reported below all come from one sample, sequenced in a study of cytomegalovirus exposure and HLA in healthy donors. Vbeta (60) and Jbeta (13) primers were used in the PCR. Some clones are missing from TCRdb's copy, which holds only in-frame ones; the method was immunoSEQ multiplex PCR. Of 150,000 to 200,000 clones in the sample, approximately 83% were seen once. Sequences were obtained from PBMCs. These receptors were taken from a boy younger than 10 in good health and CMV-seronegative.

For the CDR3, the DNA is TGTGCCAGCAGCCCCAGGACACTTTCCTACGAGCAGTACTTC. It yields the protein CASSPRTLSYEQYF. This chain joins TRBV11-2 and TRBJ2-7, with D possibly being TRBD1 (5 bases). The CDR3 spans 14 residues. V was trimmed by 5 bases and J by 1 base, leaving 12 bases between them. CDR1 is SGHAT, CDR2 FQNNGV, per germline.

The chain links TRBV15 to TRBJ1-1; tentative D call: TRBD1 (5 bases). V dropped 2 bases and J dropped 7 bases, with 14 bases sitting between them. Germline values: CDR1 LNHNV, CDR2 YYDKDF (reference sequence). CDR3 size: 14 residues. The CDR3 reads CATSRSKGNGEAFF. For the CDR3, the DNA is TGTGCCACCAGCAGATCAAAGGGGAATGGTGAAGCTTTCTTT.

V and J are TRBV27 and TRBJ1-2; TRBD1 matches 9 bases. Trimming at V came to 5 bases and at J to 7 bases, leaving 5 bases not matched to a gene. CDR3 length: 13 residues. The germline CDR1 and CDR2 sequences are MNHEY and SMNVEV (reference sequence). CDR3 sequence (DNA): TGTGCCAGCAGTGGGGGACAGGGCTTTGGCTACACCTTC. It translates to CASSGGQGFGYTF.

This sequence joins TRBV9 and TRBJ2-3, with TRBD2 matching 9 bases. This CDR3 has 16 amino acids. Trimming removed 4 bases from V and 5 bases from J; junction bases left unmatched: 11. The germline V gene encodes CDR1 SGDLS and CDR2 YYNGEE. The chain's CDR3 is CASSPSGLAGKDTQYF. The DNA for the CDR3 is TGTGCCAGCAGCCCCTCCGGGCTAGCGGGGAAAGATACGCAGTATTTT.

The chain uses TRBV18 and TRBJ1-4; D may be TRBD1 (5 bases). Germline V CDR1 and CDR2: KGHSH, LQKENI. The CDR3 runs to 14 residues. V gave up 6 bases and J gave up 3 bases, with 11 bases separating them. The CDR3 bases are TGTGCCAGCTCGCCAGACAGTCCTAATGAAAAACTGTTTTTT. Translation: CASSPDSPNEKLFF.

The chain has TRBV6-6 and TRBJ2-2; the match to TRBD1 covers 8 bases. The germline gives CDR1 MNHNY, CDR2 SVGAGI (reference sequence). The CDR3 consists of 15 residues. V gave up 7 bases and J gave up 8 bases; unmatched junction bases: 12. The CDR3 sequence is CASTPGAGGVGELFF. CDR3 DNA sequence: TGTGCCAGCACCCCCGGGGCAGGGGGCGTGGGGGAGCTGTTTTTT.

V usage is TRBV5-6 and J usage is TRBJ1-2; 8 bases agree with TRBD1. Germline V CDR1 and CDR2: SGHDT, YYEEEE. This CDR3 is 17 amino acids long. The J segment lost 4 bases and the V segment lost 2 bases, leaving 13 bases of the junction unmatched. The DNA for the CDR3 is TGTGCCAGCAGCTTAGGCCCCCCCAACACAGGGGGCTATGGCTACACCTTC. Translated: CASSLGPPNTGGYGYTF.

In regard to this clone: Other DNA sequences of this sample code for an identical CDR3. The CDR3 loop reads CASSFGLAGGYNEQFF. In DNA form, the CDR3 reads TGCGCCAGCAGTTTCGGACTAGCGGGGGGGTACAATGAGCAGTTCTTC. The chain uses TRBV5-1 and TRBJ2-1, with TRBD2 matching over 15 bases. V was pared by 5 bases and J by 4 bases, with 4 bases of the junction left unmatched. The length of the CDR3 is 16 residues. Looked up from germline, CDR1 is SGHRS and CDR2 is YFSETQ.

V and J are TRBV4-1 and TRBJ1-1; a possible D gene is TRBD1 (6 bases). The CDR3 runs 15 residues. Between the trimmed V and J ends, which lost 3 bases and 4 bases, there was a span of 15 bases. Germline CDR1 reads MGHRA; CDR2 reads YSYEKL. The CDR3: CASSQVGGGGTEAFF. The CDR3 coding sequence is TGCGCCAGCAGCCAGGTGGGGGGCGGGGGCACTGAAGCTTTCTTT.

The rearrangement joins TRBV4-3 to TRBJ2-7; 10 bases agree with TRBD1. The CDR3 totals 19 residues. Germline lookup yields CDR1 LGHNA and CDR2 YSLEER. The V and J ends lost 4 bases and 2 bases, in that order; junction bases with no gene match: 17. The CDR3 sequence is CASSRDRDRGRRDPYEQYF. CDR3 bases: TGCGCCAGCAGCCGGGACCGGGACAGGGGCCGCCGAGACCCCTACGAGCAGTACTTC.

The chain uses TRBV7-9 and TRBJ1-2; 7 nucleotides agree with TRBD1. Germline V gene lookup returns CDR1 SEHNR and CDR2 FQNEAQ (reference sequence). V shed 8 bases, J shed 6 bases, and the junction held 15 bases outside the gene matches. This CDR3 is built from 15 residues. DNA for the CDR3: TGTGCCAGCTCCCGAAGGGGTCTAGACAGGGATGGCTACACCTTC. As protein: CASSRRGLDRDGYTF.

The chain uses TRBV11-2 and TRBJ1-4, with D maybe TRBD1 (6 bases). The CDR3 is 15 amino acids. The V end lost 4 bases, the J end lost 8 bases, and 17 bases lay between the germline ends. In germline, CDR1 is SGHAT, CDR2 FQNNGV. CDR3 loop: CASSSHREDGEKLFF. The CDR3 region has the DNA TGTGCCAGCAGCTCTCACAGGGAAGATGGAGAAAAACTGTTTTTT.

This clone came up a few times. Here the CDR3 reads CASSVAGTGFVEQYF. In DNA form, the CDR3 reads TGTGCCAGCAGCGTCGCCGGGACAGGGTTCGTTGAGCAGTACTTC. The rearrangement links TRBV9 to TRBJ2-7, with TRBD1 matching over 9 bases. There are 15 residues in the CDR3. Germline V gives CDR1 SGDLS, CDR2 YYNGEE. Losses at the gene ends were 2 bases for V and 7 bases for J; bases not matched to a gene: 10.

This chain connects TRBV4-3 to TRBJ2-5; unclear D gene. The CDR3 loop spans 13 amino acids. V lost 0 bases, J lost 2 bases, and 4 bases lay in between. CDR1 and CDR2 (germline): LGHNA, YSLEER. CDR3 coding DNA: TGCGCCAGCAGCCAAGAATATCAAGAGACCCAGTACTTC. Translating gives CASSQEYQETQYF.

This clone was detected a few times. The rearrangement links TRBV10-3 to TRBJ2-1; tentative D call: TRBD1 (5 bases). CDR3 size: 13 residues. Germline V CDR1 and CDR2: ENHRY, SYGVKD. Trimming took 0 bases from V and 10 from J, leaving 10 bases between them. The CDR3 DNA reads TGTGCCATCAGTGAGTCCCGGACAAGAGAGCAGTTCTTC. Translation: CAISESRTREQFF.

This clone was seen just once. The chain has TRBV5-4 and TRBJ2-1; 9 bases are a match to TRBD2. CDR1 is SGHNT and CDR2 is YYREEE in the germline V gene (reference sequence). This CDR3 region has 14 residues. J lost 6 bases, V lost 5 bases, and 6 bases had no gene match. CDR3 residues: CASREAGGFNEQFF. The CDR3 DNA reads as TGTGCCAGCAGGGAAGCGGGGGGCTTCAATGAGCAGTTCTTC.

This sequence joins TRBV23-1 and TRBJ1-1, with TRBD1 matching over 12 bases. TRBV23-1 is an ORF for which the function is uncertain. The CDR3 sequence is 16 residues long. The V gene end was trimmed by 6 bases and the J gene end by 8 bases; junction bases not matched to a gene: 13. Here the CDR3 reads CASRIPGQGAPPEAFF. The CDR3 region has the DNA TGCGCCAGCAGAATCCCGGGACAGGGGGCGCCGCCAGAAGCTTTCTTT.

The chain recombines TRBV13 with TRBJ2-5; TRBD2 matches at 10 bases. Unmatched junction bases numbered 5, after V lost 5 bases and J lost 5 bases. The CDR3 has 14 amino acids. In germline, CDR1 is PRHDT, CDR2 FYEKMQ (reference sequence). The chain's CDR3 is CASSLGLAIETQYF. CDR3 nucleotides: TGTGCCAGCAGCCTGGGACTAGCGATTGAGACCCAGTACTTC.

The table lists this clone with a count of one. The chain links TRBV5-5 to TRBJ2-3; the D gene is possibly TRBD2 (5 bases). Germline lookup yields CDR1 SGHKS and CDR2 YYEKEE (reference sequence). The CDR3 length is 15 residues. The V end was cut by 1 base, the J end by 1 base, with 10 bases between. The CDR3 here is CASSLRGGGTDTQYF. Here the CDR3 DNA reads TGTGCCAGCAGCTTGCGGGGTGGGGGCACAGATACGCAGTATTTT. The variable domain in full, with the rest retrieved from reference TRBV5-5 and TRBJ2-3, is DAGVTQSPTHLIKTRGQQVTLRCSPISGHKSVSWYQQVLGQGPQFIFQYYEKEERGRGNFPDRFSARQFPNYSSELNVNALLLGDSALYLCASSLRGGGTDTQYFGPGTRLTVL.

This sequence joins TRBV7-2 and TRBJ1-3; D not certain. Trimming removed 5 bases from V and 1 base from J, with 9 bases in between. The CDR3 runs 14 residues. Germline V CDR1 and CDR2: SGHTA, FQGNSA. CDR3 residues: CASSPSLSGNTIYF. The DNA for the CDR3 is TGTGCCAGCAGCCCTTCCCTATCTGGAAACACCATATATTTT.

The chain couples TRBV28 to TRBJ1-5, with D possibly being TRBD1 (6 bases). CDR1 is MDHEN and CDR2 is SYDVKM in the germline V gene. V was trimmed by 8 bases and J by 6 bases, leaving 17 bases between them. There are 14 residues in the CDR3. CDR3 in amino acids: CASRGGGAGQPQHF. DNA of the CDR3: TGTGCCAGCCGAGGGGGGGGCGCGGGTCAGCCCCAGCATTTT.

V is TRBV15 and J is TRBJ2-1; 7 nucleotides align to TRBD2. Germline trimming cut 0 bases from V and 5 bases from J; bases unmatched to any gene: 13. This CDR3 has 18 amino acids. The germline CDR1 and CDR2 sequences are LNHNV and YYDKDF (reference sequence). CDR3 sequence reads: CATSRDLRFPLADNEQFF. The CDR3 DNA reads TGTGCCACCAGCAGAGATTTGCGGTTCCCTCTAGCGGACAATGAGCAGTTCTTC.

Only a few counts were recorded for this clone. This chain joins TRBV11-2 and TRBJ2-5, with TRBD2 matching over 9 bases. Per the germline V gene, CDR1 is SGHAT and CDR2 is FQNNGV. The CDR3 sequence is 19 residues long. The V gene end was trimmed by 5 bases and the J gene end by 5 bases; junction bases not matched to a gene: 21. This CDR3 is CASSSIAGRAGGPVETQYF. CDR3 nucleotide sequence: TGTGCCAGCAGCAGCATTGCGGGCAGGGCGGGGGGGCCGGTGGAGACCCAGTACTTC.

This clone showed up just once. The chain uses TRBV10-3 and TRBJ2-7, with 9 bases that match TRBD2. Germline V gene data show CDR1 as ENHRY and CDR2 as SYGVKD. The CDR3 runs 13 residues. Germline trimming cut 10 bases from V and 2 bases from J; bases unmatched to any gene: 6. The CDR3 sequence: CATRGGGAYEQYF. The DNA for the CDR3 is TGTGCCACCAGGGGCGGGGGGGCCTACGAGCAGTACTTC.

The chain couples TRBV5-6 to TRBJ1-2; TRBD1 aligns across 10 bases. Germline CDR1 and CDR2: SGHDT and YYEEEE. V was clipped by 4 bases and J by 4 bases; unmatched bases: 4. The CDR3 loop spans 14 amino acids. CDR3 sequence (DNA): TGTGCCAGCAGCAGGGACAGGGGCGGCTATGGCTACACCTTC. Translated: CASSRDRGGYGYTF.

The V and J genes are TRBV27 and TRBJ1-4, with TRBD1 matching over 8 bases. The CDR3 has 16 amino acids. Germline V lookup: CDR1 MNHEY, CDR2 SMNVEV (reference sequence). The V segment lost 5 bases and the J segment 7 bases; nucleotides outside the gene matches: 12. The CDR3 region is CASSTSPGTGGEKLFF. The CDR3 nucleotides are TGTGCCAGCAGTACTTCTCCCGGGACAGGAGGTGAAAAACTGTTTTTT.

This chain uses TRBV2 with TRBJ1-2; TRBD1 might be the D (5 bases). CDR3 length: 14 amino acids. The germline V gene encodes CDR1 SNHLY and CDR2 FYNNEI. V was trimmed by 7 bases and J by 3 bases, leaving 15 bases between them. The CDR3 region is CASTSWGRDYGYTF. In nucleotides, the CDR3 is TGTGCCAGCACCTCCTGGGGCCGGGACTATGGCTACACCTTC. The entire variable domain, with the rest obtained from reference TRBV2 and TRBJ1-2, is as follows: EPEVTQTPSHQVTQMGQEVILRCVPISNHLYFYWYRQILGQKVEFLVSFYNNEISEKSEIFDDQFSVERPDGSNFTLKIRSTKLEDSAMYFCASTSWGRDYGYTFGSGTRLTVV.

This clone was observed once. The V call is TRBV6-5, the J call TRBJ2-7, with D possibly TRBD2 on 5 matching bases. V was pared by 0 bases and J by 1 base, with 10 bases between. This CDR3 has 15 amino acids. Germline V lookup: CDR1 MNHEY, CDR2 SVGAGI. CDR3 DNA sequence: TGTGCCAGCAGTTACTCGATCGCGGGTTCCTACGAGCAGTACTTC. Translation gives CASSYSIAGSYEQYF.

This chain links TRBV18 with TRBJ1-2; 7 bases line up with TRBD1. There are 15 residues in the CDR3. Unmatched junction bases numbered 6, after V lost 2 bases and J lost 3 bases. Looked up from germline, CDR1 is KGHSH and CDR2 is LQKENI. For the CDR3, the DNA is TGTGCCAGCTCACCATCAGGACAGGCTTACTATGGCTACACCTTC. Translating gives CASSPSGQAYYGYTF.